This passage covers 23 T cell receptor beta chains from one sample sequenced in a study of human T cells and chemical hapten exposure. Each CDR3 protein gets one entry after TCRdb re-called the RACE reads with MiXCR. This table holds about 160,000 distinct CDR3 sequences, approximately 30% found once. Time point here: patch test 3, about 24 weeks after DPC sensitization. Treatment noted: therapeutic diphenylcyclopropenone sensitization with weekly scalp DPC. Source: whole blood, taken in connection with sensitization to the hapten diphenylcyclopropenone (DPC). Receptors originate from a young woman with alopecia areata. Some clones in this sample may be carry-over from other donors' samples.

This clonotype was seen more than once but under ten times. The rearrangement joins TRBV29-1 to TRBJ1-2, with D tentatively TRBD1 (6 bases). CDR3 length equals 12 residues. The germline gives CDR1 SQVTM, CDR2 ANQGSEA. V was cut by 4 bases and J by 3 bases, with 9 bases left in between. CDR3 nucleotides: TGCAGCGTTGGGGGACAAGACTATGGCTACACCTTC. Translation gives CSVGGQDYGYTF.

The chain employs TRBV29-1 and TRBJ2-3, with 13 nucleotides matching TRBD2. Per the germline V gene, CDR1 is SQVTM and CDR2 is ANQGSEA. The CDR3 contains 15 residues. J gave up 4 bases and V 7 bases, and 8 bases lay outside the gene matches. The CDR3 DNA sequence: TGCAGCGCTCTGACTAGCGGGGGGTTCGCAGATACGCAGTATTTT. Protein: CSALTSGGFADTQYF.

This rearrangement joins TRBV15 to TRBJ1-2; TRBD1 is a possible D gene (5 bases). The CDR3 is 17 residues long. Germline V lookup: CDR1 LNHNV, CDR2 YYDKDF (reference sequence). V was shortened by 4 bases and J by 2 bases, with 20 bases between the two germline ends. The CDR3 is CATSKHPLRESNYGYTF. The CDR3 nucleotides are TGTGCCACCAGCAAACACCCGCTCAGGGAATCAAACTATGGCTACACCTTC.

The chain has TRBV4-3 and TRBJ1-5; D is uncertain. CDR3 size: 11 residues. In germline, CDR1 is LGHNA, CDR2 YSLEER. CDR3 in amino acids: CPGSRNQPQHF. DNA for the CDR3: TGCCCCGGATCGCGCAATCAGCCCCAGCATTTT.

The rearrangement links TRBV21-1 to TRBJ2-7; the table's D gene call, TRBD1, was not cross checked with the DNA. TRBV21-1 represents a pseudogene. The CDR3 contains 11 residues. The CDR3 protein is CAPLTGNEQYF. The CDR3 bases are TGTGCCCCCCTAACGGGGAACGAGCAGTACTTC.

This clonotype has a handful of counts. This sequence joins TRBV25-1 and TRBJ1-2, with D maybe TRBD1 (5 bases). In germline, CDR1 is MGHDK, CDR2 SYGVNS. V was clipped by 3 bases and J by 3 bases, with 8 bases between them. The CDR3 has 13 amino acids. The CDR3 bases are TGTGCCAGCAGTGATATGGGGGACTATGGCTACACCTTC. This translates into CASSDMGDYGYTF.

This clonotype came up a few times. The chain uses TRBV9 and TRBJ1-1; TRBD1 matches at 7 bases. Germline V gene data show CDR1 as SGDLS and CDR2 as YYNGEE. V lost 6 bases, J lost 0 bases, and 8 bases stayed unmatched. The CDR3 is made up of 15 amino acids. Here the CDR3 DNA reads TGTGCCAGCACACCTCCGGGACAGATGAACACTGAAGCTTTCTTT. This gives the protein CASTPPGQMNTEAFF.

This clonotype was counted only a few times. The chain recombines TRBV7-9 with TRBJ1-1; D remains ambiguous. V was pared by 8 bases and J by 7 bases, with 14 bases between. CDR1 is SEHNR and CDR2 is FQNEAQ in the germline V gene (reference sequence). CDR3 length equals 12 residues. CDR3 sequence (DNA): TGTGCCAGCGAGGCGGCACAATTTGAAGCTTTCTTT. Translating it yields CASEAAQFEAFF.

The chain employs TRBV14 and TRBJ2-1, with 7 bases matching TRBD2. CDR1 and CDR2 from the germline V gene are SGHDN and FVKESK. The CDR3 is made up of 15 amino acids. The J segment lost 7 bases and the V segment lost 7 bases, leaving 13 bases of the junction unmatched. The CDR3 loop is CASTLGRGIGNEQFF. The CDR3, as DNA: TGTGCCAGCACCCTGGGGAGGGGTATCGGGAATGAGCAGTTCTTC. The complete variable domain, with remaining parts taken from reference TRBV14 and TRBJ2-1, reads EAGVTQFPSHSVIEKGQTVTLRCDPISGHDNLYWYRRVMGKEIKFLLHFVKESKQDESGMPNNRFLAERTGGTYSTLKVQPAELEDSGVYFCASTLGRGIGNEQFFGPGTRLTVL.

The rearrangement uses TRBV20-1 and TRBJ2-5, with 14 bases that match TRBD2. The V gene's germline CDR1 is DFQATT and CDR2 SNEGSKA (reference sequence). J lost 7 bases, V lost 0 bases, and 10 bases had no gene match. The CDR3 has 17 amino acids. The DNA of the CDR3 is TGCAGTGCTAGAGATCCCGGGACTAGCGGGAGCGTGGGGACCCAGTACTTC. Protein: CSARDPGTSGSVGTQYF.

Only a few counts were recorded for this clonotype. The chain joins TRBV27 to TRBJ1-5; no reliable D call. Trimming took off 3 bases at V and 0 bases at J, with 9 bases between the two ends. Germline-derived CDR1 and CDR2 are MNHEY and SMNVEV (reference sequence). The CDR3 has 15 residues. The CDR3, as DNA: TGTGCCAGCAGTTTGGGGTCAATTAGCAATCAGCCCCAGCATTTT. Translation: CASSLGSISNQPQHF.

The gene calls are TRBV7-9 and TRBJ2-3, with D perhaps being TRBD1 or TRBD2 (5 bases each). The CDR3 is 15 amino acids. V was clipped by 1 base and J by 1 base, with 9 bases between them. From germline, CDR1 is SEHNR and CDR2 FQNEAQ (reference sequence). The CDR3 DNA sequence: TGTGCCAGCAGCTTAGTGCTGGGACGCACAGATACGCAGTATTTT. Residues: CASSLVLGRTDTQYF.

The V gene is TRBV6-2 or TRBV6-3, the J gene TRBJ2-2, with TRBD2 identical over 8 bases. The V and J ends lost 4 bases and 5 bases, in that order; junction bases with no gene match: 3. The CDR3 covers 14 residues. From germline, CDR1 is MNHEY and CDR2 SVGEGT. The CDR3 sequence: CASSFSGRTGELFF. The CDR3 DNA is TGTGCCAGCAGTTTCAGCGGGAGAACCGGGGAGCTGTTTTTT.

This clonotype was recorded at least ten times. The chain links TRBV12-3 or TRBV12-4 to TRBJ1-1; D gene ambiguous. The CDR3 is 12 amino acids. V shed 3 bases and J shed 7 bases, with 9 bases lying between them. The CDR3 loop reads CASSLGGIEAFF. The CDR3 bases are TGTGCCAGCAGTTTGGGAGGGATTGAAGCTTTCTTT.

The V and J genes are TRBV10-3 and TRBJ1-1; possibly TRBD1 for D (5 bases). Trimming removed 8 bases from V and 6 bases from J, with 13 bases in between. Germline V gives CDR1 ENHRY, CDR2 SYGVKD. The CDR3 contains 12 residues. CDR3 amino acids: CAIGVRDAEAFF. CDR3 DNA sequence: TGTGCCATCGGAGTTCGGGACGCTGAAGCTTTCTTT.

This chain connects TRBV5-1 to TRBJ2-2, with 8 positions matching TRBD1. This CDR3 is built from 17 residues. Germline V CDR1 and CDR2: SGHRS, YFSETQ. V was clipped by 4 bases and J by 0 bases; unmatched bases: 8. In DNA, the CDR3 is TGCGCCAGCAGCCACGGACAGGGAGGAACGAACACCGGGGAGCTGTTTTTT. Encoded protein: CASSHGQGGTNTGELFF.

This rearrangement joins TRBV10-2 to TRBJ2-1; D is uncertain. Trimming took 0 bases from V and 8 from J, leaving 8 bases between them. CDR3 size: 13 residues. Germline V gene data show CDR1 as WSHSY and CDR2 as SAAADI. The CDR3 protein is CASSESTRYEQFF. Here the CDR3 DNA reads TGCGCCAGCAGTGAGTCGACCCGGTATGAGCAGTTCTTC.

This clonotype was observed a few times. CDR3 protein: CSVAANTEAFF. As DNA, the CDR3 is TGCAGCGTCGCAGCGAACACTGAAGCTTTCTTT. The V and J genes are TRBV29-1 and TRBJ1-1; no reliable D call. Trimming shortened V by 6 bases and J by 1 base, and 6 bases separated the two germline ends. From germline, CDR1 is SQVTM and CDR2 ANQGSEA. The CDR3 spans 11 residues.

This clonotype was seen ten or more times. The chain employs TRBV9 and TRBJ2-5, with unresolved D. V was pared by 2 bases and J by 0 bases, with 8 bases between. The germline V gene encodes CDR1 SGDLS and CDR2 YYNGEE. The CDR3 totals 14 residues. DNA for the CDR3: TGTGCCAGCAGCGTCTCGGAGCACCAAGAGACCCAGTACTTC. Amino acids: CASSVSEHQETQYF. Drawing the rest from reference TRBV9 and TRBJ2-5, the complete variable domain is DSGVTQTPKHLITATGQRVTLRCSPRSGDLSVYWYQQSLDQGLQFLIQYYNGEERAKGNILERFSAQQFPDLHSELNLSSLELGDSALYFCASSVSEHQETQYFGPGTRLLVL.

This clonotype was detected only a few times. The V and J genes are TRBV6-2 or TRBV6-3 and TRBJ2-7; 10 bases map to TRBD1. Germline CDR1 reads MNHEY; CDR2 reads SVGEGT. The CDR3 sequence is 13 residues long. V was clipped by 7 bases and J by 4 bases; unmatched bases: 4. The CDR3 DNA reads as TGTGCCAGCAATTCGGACAGGGGGTACGAGCAGTACTTC. Protein product: CASNSDRGYEQYF.

This clonotype showed up just a few times. V gene TRBV6-2 or TRBV6-3 combines with J gene TRBJ1-1; 9 bases align to TRBD1. CDR3 length equals 13 residues. The germline CDR1 and CDR2 sequences are MNHEY and SVGEGT. V lost 6 bases and J lost 3; bases outside the gene matches: 2. The DNA for the CDR3 is TGTGCCAGCAGCGGACAGGGGTACACTGAAGCTTTCTTT. As protein: CASSGQGYTEAFF.

The J gene is TRBJ2-1, the V gene TRBV2; either TRBD1 or TRBD2 may fit D (5 bases each). Looked up from germline, CDR1 is SNHLY and CDR2 is FYNNEI. This CDR3 has 15 residues. With 11 bases removed from V and 0 bases from J, the gap between germline ends came to 17 bases. The CDR3 coding sequence is TGTGCCTCGAGGGGAAGCCGAAGCTCCTACAATGAGCAGTTCTTC. It translates to CASRGSRSSYNEQFF.

This clonotype was observed once. The chain combines TRBV7-9 with TRBJ1-6; D is undetermined. CDR1 is SEHNR, CDR2 FQNEAQ, per germline (reference sequence). Trimming removed 1 base at V and 10 bases at J, with 5 bases between. CDR3 length equals 12 residues. The CDR3 here is CASSLEASPLHF. The CDR3 nucleotides are TGTGCCAGCAGCTTAGAGGCCTCACCCCTCCACTTT.